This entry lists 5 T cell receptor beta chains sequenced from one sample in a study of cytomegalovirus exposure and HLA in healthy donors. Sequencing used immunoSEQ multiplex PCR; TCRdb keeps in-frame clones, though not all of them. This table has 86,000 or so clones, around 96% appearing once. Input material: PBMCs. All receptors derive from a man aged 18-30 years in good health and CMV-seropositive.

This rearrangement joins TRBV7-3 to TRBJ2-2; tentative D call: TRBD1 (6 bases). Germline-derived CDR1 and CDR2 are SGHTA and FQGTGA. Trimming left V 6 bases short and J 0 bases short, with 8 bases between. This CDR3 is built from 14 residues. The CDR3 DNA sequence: TGTGCCAGCAGGCGGACAGCGAACACCGGGGAGCTGTTTTTT. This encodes CASRRTANTGELFF.

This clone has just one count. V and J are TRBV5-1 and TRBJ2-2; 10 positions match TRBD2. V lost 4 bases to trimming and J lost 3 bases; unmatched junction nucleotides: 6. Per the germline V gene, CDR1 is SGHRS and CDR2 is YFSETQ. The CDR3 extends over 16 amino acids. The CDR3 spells CASSPRLAGHTGELFF. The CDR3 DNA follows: TGCGCCAGCAGCCCCCGACTAGCGGGTCACACCGGGGAGCTGTTTTTT.

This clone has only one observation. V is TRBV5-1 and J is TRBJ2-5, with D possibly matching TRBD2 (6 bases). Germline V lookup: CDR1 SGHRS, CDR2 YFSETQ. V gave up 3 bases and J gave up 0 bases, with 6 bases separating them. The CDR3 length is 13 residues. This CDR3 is CASSSGDQETQYF. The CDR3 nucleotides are TGCGCCAGCAGCTCGGGGGACCAAGAGACCCAGTACTTC.

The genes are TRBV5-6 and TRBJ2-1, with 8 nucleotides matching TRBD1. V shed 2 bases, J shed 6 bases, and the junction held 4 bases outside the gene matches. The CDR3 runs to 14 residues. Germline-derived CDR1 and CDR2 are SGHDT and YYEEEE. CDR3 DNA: TGTGCCAGCAGCTTCCAGGGGGCGGGCAATGAGCAGTTCTTC. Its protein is CASSFQGAGNEQFF. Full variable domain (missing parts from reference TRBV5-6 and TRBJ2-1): DAGVTQSPTHLIKTRGQQVTLRCSPKSGHDTVSWYQQALGQGPQFIFQYYEEEERQRGNFPDRFSGHQFPNYSSELNVNALLLGDSALYLCASSFQGAGNEQFFGPGTRLTVL.

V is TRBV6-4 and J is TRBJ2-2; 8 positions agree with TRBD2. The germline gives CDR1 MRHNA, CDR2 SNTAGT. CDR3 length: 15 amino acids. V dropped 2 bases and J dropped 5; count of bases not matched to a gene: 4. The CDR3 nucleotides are TGTGCCAGCAGTGACAAAGCGGGGGATACCGGGGAGCTGTTTTTT. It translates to CASSDKAGDTGELFF.